The 3 T cell receptor beta chains in this list originate from one sample, sequenced in a study of blood T cells in healthy people across ages. The use of a sample-barcoded 5' primer and a J-beta primer mix characterized a second PCR of roughly 7 to 11 cycles. TCRdb independently ran MiXCR on the 5' RACE reads; one entry per CDR3 protein. The sample lists 800,000 to 950,000 distinct CDR3 sequences; around 48% were seen once. Material: blood. These receptors were collected from a man aged 25 to 40 in good health.

This rearrangement joins TRBV7-2 to TRBJ2-3; TRBD2 might be the D (5 bases). The CDR3 contains 14 residues. Trimming removed 5 bases from V and 4 bases from J, with 13 bases in between. Per the germline V gene, CDR1 is SGHTA and CDR2 is FQGNSA. The CDR3 DNA reads TGTGCCAGCAGCCCCCAAGGGAGAGCAGATACGCAGTATTTT. It specifies CASSPQGRADTQYF.

There are a few counts of this clonotype. The V gene is TRBV12-3 or TRBV12-4, the J gene TRBJ2-3; 8 bases fit TRBD2. The CDR3 consists of 16 residues. Unmatched junction bases numbered 13, after V lost 6 bases and J lost 5 bases. The CDR3 reads CASSSRNRAGGDTQYF. DNA for the CDR3: TGTGCCAGCAGCTCCCGTAACAGGGCGGGGGGAGATACGCAGTATTTT.

The gene calls are TRBV2 and TRBJ1-2; 7 bases line up with TRBD1. There are 13 residues in the CDR3. Germline V gene data show CDR1 as SNHLY and CDR2 as FYNNEI. The V and J ends lost 7 bases and 2 bases, in that order; junction bases with no gene match: 4. The CDR3 reads CASNGQANYGYTF. CDR3 coding DNA: TGTGCCAGCAACGGACAGGCCAACTATGGCTACACCTTC.